The next 27 T cell receptor beta chains were all read from a single sample in a study of T-cell memory formation after mild COVID-19. TCRdb reprocessed the 5' RACE reads via MiXCR and lists one record per CDR3 protein. Of under 200,000 distinct CDR3 sequences in the sample, roughly 28% were seen once. The sequencing sample was made of PBMCs or a T cell subset sorted from them (not recorded which). These TCRs come from an adult woman who had mild COVID-19 (a few samples of this study predate the infection). Cell type and time point are not known.

This clonotype was counted between two and nine times. The chain combines TRBV5-1 with TRBJ2-1; the match to TRBD2 covers 15 bases. After removal of 1 base from V and 7 bases from J, the junction contained 9 bases not matched to a gene. The CDR3 consists of 18 residues. Germline CDR1 and CDR2: SGHRS and YFSETQ. CDR3 region: CASSLLVLGTSGRNEQFF. DNA for the CDR3: TGCGCCAGCAGCTTGTTAGTTCTTGGGACTAGCGGGAGGAATGAGCAGTTCTTC.

The CDR3 bases are TGTGCCAGCAGCTTAGCGACGGGGTACAATGAGCAGTTCTTC. It translates to CASSLATGYNEQFF. J is TRBJ2-1 and V is TRBV11-1; TRBD2 might be the D (5 bases). The CDR3 contains 14 residues. V was cut by 0 bases and J by 4 bases, with 7 bases left in between. Germline assignment: CDR1 SGHAT and CDR2 FQDESV (reference sequence).

This clonotype has a handful of counts. The chain recombines TRBV29-1 with TRBJ2-5, with 9 bases identical to TRBD2. This CDR3 comprises 15 residues. Germline values: CDR1 SQVTM, CDR2 ANQGSEA. V was clipped by 1 base and J by 2 bases; unmatched bases: 5. CDR3 nucleotide sequence: TGCAGCGTTGAAGCGGAGCGGGGGGTACAAGAGACCCAGTACTTC. Its protein product is CSVEAERGVQETQYF.

This clonotype was seen ten or more times. The J gene is TRBJ2-7, the V gene TRBV4-1; 16 bases map to TRBD2. V gave up 3 bases and J gave up 4 bases; unmatched junction bases: 12. Germline V gives CDR1 MGHRA, CDR2 YSYEKL. This CDR3 is built from 19 residues. CDR3 residues: CASSHPGLAGGPLSYEQYF. Written as DNA, the CDR3 is TGCGCCAGCAGCCACCCGGGACTAGCGGGGGGGCCCCTCTCGTACGAGCAGTACTTC.

In this sample, this clonotype turned up a few times. The V and J genes are TRBV7-9 and TRBJ2-7; 10 positions match TRBD1. The CDR3 runs 15 residues. After removal of 3 bases from V and 1 base from J, the junction contained 3 bases not matched to a gene. CDR1 and CDR2 (germline): SEHNR, FQNEAQ (reference sequence). CDR3 region: CASSFWDRGSYEQYF. The CDR3, as DNA: TGTGCCAGCAGCTTTTGGGACAGGGGATCCTACGAGCAGTACTTC.

This clonotype was seen a handful of times. This sequence joins TRBV6-5 and TRBJ2-7; D could derive from TRBD1 or TRBD2 (5 bases each). Trimming pared 10 bases from V and 1 base from J, leaving 14 bases between. Germline V gives CDR1 MNHEY, CDR2 SVGAGI. The CDR3 consists of 13 residues. The CDR3 sequence: CATAWGGSYEQYF. In DNA form, the CDR3 reads TGTGCCACGGCATGGGGCGGGTCCTACGAGCAGTACTTC.

This clonotype came up a few times. The chain joins TRBV4-1 to TRBJ1-2; TRBD1 matches at 9 bases. There are 15 residues in the CDR3. With 2 bases clipped from V and 4 bases from J, the junction kept 5 bases outside the gene matches. The germline gives CDR1 MGHRA, CDR2 YSYEKL. The CDR3 reads CASSQSTGGGYGYTF. The CDR3 DNA follows: TGCGCCAGCAGCCAATCGACAGGGGGGGGCTATGGCTACACCTTC.

The CDR3 loop is CASSVEDRGLDEQFF. CDR3 DNA sequence: TGTGCCAGCAGCGTAGAGGACAGGGGGTTGGATGAGCAGTTCTTC. This rearrangement joins TRBV9 to TRBJ2-1, with 10 bases identical to TRBD1. This CDR3 has 15 amino acids. The ends lost 0 bases at V and 8 bases at J; junction bases unmatched: 5. Germline V gene sequence: CDR1 SGDLS, CDR2 YYNGEE.

The V and J genes are TRBV5-1 and TRBJ2-2; D not resolved. The germline gives CDR1 SGHRS, CDR2 YFSETQ. V shed 4 bases and J shed 2 bases, with 12 bases lying between them. The CDR3 is made up of 15 amino acids. CDR3 bases: TGCGCCAGCAGCCCGGACGGGCTCAACACCGGGGAGCTGTTTTTT. Amino acids: CASSPDGLNTGELFF.

V and J are TRBV25-1 and TRBJ1-1; the match to TRBD1 covers 9 bases. The J segment lost 7 bases and the V segment lost 4 bases, leaving 10 bases of the junction unmatched. The CDR3 runs to 15 residues. Germline loops: CDR1 MGHDK, CDR2 SYGVNS. CDR3: CASSGKGDRVSEAFF. The CDR3 DNA reads as TGTGCCAGCAGTGGGAAGGGGGACAGGGTTAGTGAAGCTTTCTTT.

The gene calls are TRBV7-2 and TRBJ1-2; D remains ambiguous. The germline gives CDR1 SGHTA, CDR2 FQGNSA. Trimming took 5 bases from V and 4 from J, leaving 14 bases between them. This CDR3 contains 14 residues. The CDR3 bases are TGTGCCAGCAGCCCCTTCGGAGAGACCTATGGCTACACCTTC. Its protein product is CASSPFGETYGYTF.

This clonotype was detected a few times. V gene TRBV7-9 combines with J gene TRBJ2-7; the match to TRBD1 covers 7 bases. V lost 5 bases to trimming and J lost 3 bases; unmatched junction nucleotides: 4. The germline CDR1 and CDR2 sequences are SEHNR and FQNEAQ (reference sequence). The CDR3 loop spans 13 amino acids. The CDR3 DNA reads TGTGCCAGCAGCCCGGGACAGTTCTACGAGCAGTACTTC. The encoded protein is CASSPGQFYEQYF.

The rearrangement uses TRBV12-3 or TRBV12-4 and TRBJ1-2, with a possible D match to TRBD1 (5 bases). V dropped 6 bases and J dropped 5 bases, with 10 bases sitting between them. This CDR3 comprises 12 residues. The CDR3 is CASRAGGYGYTF. The CDR3 DNA sequence: TGTGCCAGCAGAGCCGGGGGGTATGGCTACACCTTC.

The chain uses TRBV6-5 and TRBJ2-7; no firm D call. CDR3 length: 13 residues. The germline CDR1 and CDR2 sequences are MNHEY and SVGAGI. The V and J ends lost 6 bases and 3 bases respectively, with 12 bases between them. This chain's CDR3 is CASRNGRYYEQYF. CDR3 coding DNA: TGTGCCAGCAGGAACGGACGGTACTACGAGCAGTACTTC.

The chain joins TRBV20-1 to TRBJ1-2; 9 bases are a match to TRBD1. Unmatched junction bases numbered 10, after V lost 4 bases and J lost 7 bases. This CDR3 spans 14 amino acids. CDR1 and CDR2 from the germline V gene are DFQATT and SNEGSKA (reference sequence). CDR3 in DNA: TGCAGTGCTAACCGAGGACAGGGGAGAGGTGGCTACACCTTC. As protein: CSANRGQGRGGYTF.

The J gene is TRBJ2-5, the V gene TRBV6-2 or TRBV6-3; the D is unclear. The germline CDR1 and CDR2 sequences are MNHEY and SVGEGT. Between the trimmed V and J ends, which lost 0 bases and 5 bases, there was a span of 10 bases. The CDR3 sequence is 14 residues long. CDR3 DNA sequence: TGTGCCAGCAGTTACTCCCCCAATGGGGAGACCCAGTACTTC. Translation: CASSYSPNGETQYF.

This chain links TRBV5-5 with TRBJ1-1; 7 nucleotides match TRBD1. V shed 3 bases and J 0 bases; nucleotides not matched to a gene: 5. Germline-derived CDR1 and CDR2 are SGHKS and YYEKEE (reference sequence). This CDR3 region has 15 residues. CDR3 nucleotides: TGTGCCAGCAGCTCTCAACAGGGGATGAACACTGAAGCTTTCTTT. Translation gives CASSSQQGMNTEAFF.

In its sample, this clonotype was seen a few times. The V and J genes are TRBV7-9 and TRBJ1-1; a possible D gene is TRBD1 (5 bases). CDR3 length: 14 amino acids. Germline V lookup: CDR1 SEHNR, CDR2 FQNEAQ (reference sequence). V gave up 4 bases and J gave up 8 bases, with 17 bases separating them. The CDR3 is CASSSTDSNLEAFF. The CDR3 DNA sequence: TGTGCCAGCAGCTCTACCGACAGCAACCTAGAAGCTTTCTTT.

In this sample, this clonotype turned up a few times. The chain joins TRBV4-3 to TRBJ2-3, with D perhaps assigned TRBD1 or TRBD2 (5 bases each). The CDR3 is 15 residues long. The V gene lost 1 base and the J gene lost 1 base, with 9 bases spanning the gap. Germline lookup yields CDR1 LGHNA and CDR2 YSLEER. The DNA of the CDR3 is TGCGCCAGCAGCCAAGCCGGGGACCGCACAGATACGCAGTATTTT. Its protein product is CASSQAGDRTDTQYF.

The genes are TRBV2 and TRBJ2-7, with TRBD1 identical over 7 bases. Germline values: CDR1 SNHLY, CDR2 FYNNEI. The CDR3 consists of 14 residues. With 8 bases clipped from V and 0 bases from J, the junction kept 7 bases outside the gene matches. The CDR3, as DNA: TGTGCCAGCGGGACAGTGGCCTCCTCCTACGAGCAGTACTTC. Its protein product is CASGTVASSYEQYF.

The sample holds a few counts of this clonotype. The J gene is TRBJ2-5, the V gene TRBV25-1, with TRBD1 matching over 9 bases. This CDR3 comprises 14 residues. The germline V gene encodes CDR1 MGHDK and CDR2 SYGVNS. Trimming took 8 bases from V and 4 from J; bases not matched to a gene: 8. CDR3 sequence (DNA): TGTGCCAGCCGCGACCAGACAGGGGGAGAGACCCAGTACTTC. It yields the protein CASRDQTGGETQYF. Full variable domain (remainder filled in from reference TRBV25-1 and TRBJ2-5): EADIYQTPRYLVIGTGKKITLECSQTMGHDKMYWYQQDPGMELHLIHYSYGVNSTEKGDLSSESTVSRIRTEHFPLTLESARPSHTSQYLCASRDQTGGETQYFGPGTRLLVL.

The V call is TRBV30, the J call TRBJ1-5; 9 bases line up with TRBD1. V dropped 3 bases and J dropped 9; count of bases not matched to a gene: 6. This CDR3 contains 13 residues. Per germline, CDR1 GTSNPN and CDR2 SVGIG (reference sequence). The CDR3 sequence: CAWSLGTGRPQHF. As DNA, the CDR3 is TGTGCCTGGAGCCTCGGGACAGGGAGGCCCCAGCATTTT.

This clonotype appeared a few times. This chain joins TRBV28 and TRBJ2-7, with 8 bases that match TRBD2. The junction had 11 bases not matched to a gene; V was cut back by 3 bases and J by 7 bases. Germline V gene data show CDR1 as MDHEN and CDR2 as SYDVKM. The CDR3 extends over 15 amino acids. CDR3 in amino acids: CASSLAASGYREQYF. The CDR3 DNA reads as TGTGCCAGCAGTTTGGCGGCTAGCGGGTACCGAGAGCAGTACTTC. Full variable domain (outside the CDR3, taken from reference TRBV28 and TRBJ2-7): DVKVTQSSRYLVKRTGEKVFLECVQDMDHENMFWYRQDPGLGLRLIYFSYDVKMKEKGDIPEGYSVSREKKERFSLILESASTNQTSMYLCASSLAASGYREQYFGPGTRLTVT.

The CDR3 sequence: CASSRRRSSYEQYF. Here the CDR3 DNA reads TGTGCCAGCAGTCGCAGGAGAAGCTCCTACGAGCAGTACTTC. The V and J genes are TRBV7-9 and TRBJ2-7, with D hard to call. V shed 6 bases and J shed 0 bases, with 12 bases lying between them. The germline V gene has CDR1 SEHNR and CDR2 FQNEAQ (reference sequence). The CDR3 consists of 14 residues.

This clonotype was observed a few times. The V call is TRBV3-1, the J call TRBJ2-7; D remains ambiguous. The CDR3 covers 14 residues. CDR1 LGHDT and CDR2 YNNKEL come from the germline V gene (reference sequence). Trimming left V 1 base short and J 6 bases short, with 13 bases between. Written as DNA, the CDR3 is TGTGCCAGCAGCCAAGCTCCTCGAGTGAGCGAGCAGTACTTC. It encodes CASSQAPRVSEQYF.

V is TRBV7-2 and J is TRBJ2-1; D gene unclear. CDR3 length: 17 residues. Per germline, CDR1 SGHTA and CDR2 FQGNSA. Trimming cost V 1 base and J 8 bases, with 21 bases left between them. CDR3 coding DNA: TGTGCCAGCAGCTTAGAGACGCGTGGCCAGAGTTTGGATGAGCAGTTCTTC. Protein: CASSLETRGQSLDEQFF.

This clonotype was observed a few times. The rearrangement uses TRBV25-1 and TRBJ2-3; D possibly corresponds to TRBD1 (6 bases). The CDR3 runs to 15 residues. Germline lookup yields CDR1 MGHDK and CDR2 SYGVNS. Between the trimmed V and J ends, which lost 3 bases and 5 bases, there was a span of 15 bases. The CDR3 protein is CASSDQGRREDTQYF. Written as DNA, the CDR3 is TGTGCCAGCAGTGACCAGGGGCGCCGGGAAGATACGCAGTATTTT. Filled out from reference TRBV25-1 and TRBJ2-3, the complete variable domain reads EADIYQTPRYLVIGTGKKITLECSQTMGHDKMYWYQQDPGMELHLIHYSYGVNSTEKGDLSSESTVSRIRTEHFPLTLESARPSHTSQYLCASSDQGRREDTQYFGPGTRLTVL.